Below, 2 T cell receptor beta chains from the same sample are listed, as sequenced in a study of monozygotic twins with inflammatory bowel disease. TCRdb reprocessed the 5' RACE reads and keeps a single row for each CDR3 protein, giving no DNA. The repertoire table contains around 450,000 distinct CDR3 sequences. Material: blood. The receptor source for this set is a human donor with ulcerative colitis or Crohn's disease, or a healthy co-twin of an affected twin (not recorded which).

This sequence joins TRBV29-1 and TRBJ2-3; absent DNA, TCRdb's TRBD1 call cannot be checked. The germline V gene has CDR1 SQVTM and CDR2 ANQGSEA. This CDR3 is built from 15 residues. CDR3 amino acids: CSVEDLGQGGDTQYF.

The V and J genes are TRBV11-1 and TRBJ2-1; absent DNA, TCRdb's TRBD1 call cannot be checked. This CDR3 contains 13 residues. Per the germline V gene, CDR1 is SGHAT and CDR2 is FQDESV (reference sequence). CDR3 amino acids: CASSLDRYNVQFF.